This is a list of T cell receptor beta chains from one sample in a study of cytomegalovirus exposure and HLA in healthy donors. The repertoire was sequenced with immunoSEQ multiplex PCR; TCRdb's copy has only in-frame clones and lacks some. The table includes over 100,000 clones, approximately 65% detected once. What was sequenced was PBMCs. Receptor source: a young man in good health and CMV-seronegative. Both conserved end residues are part of each CDR3. D genes are given only for firm matches. A row's size may be missing; if present it is once, few, many or a size class.

V gene	J gene	clone size	D gene	CDR3 protein
TRBV29-1	TRBJ2-7	.	TRBD2	CSVATPRLAGGPSGSYEQYF
TRBV30	TRBJ2-2	.	TRBD1	CAWSVRGLLSGELFF
TRBV4-2	TRBJ2-7	.	TRBD2	CASSQEAGVVTYEQYF
TRBV27	TRBJ2-2	.	TRBD2	CASSLGTSGVGELFF
TRBV6-1	TRBJ1-1	.	.	CASVYSINTEAFF
TRBV5-1	TRBJ2-7	.	TRBD2	CASSGRTGVFRTSGIPEQYF
TRBV27	TRBJ2-1	.	.	CASSFGDEQFF
TRBV14	TRBJ2-1	once	.	CASSQDPFKQFF
TRBV15	TRBJ1-3	.	.	CATSGYRAEGNTIYF
TRBV4-3	TRBJ1-6	.	TRBD1	CASSQNLDRGRNSPLHF
TRBV11-3	TRBJ1-1	.	.	CASSFGGGNTEAFF
TRBV27	TRBJ1-2	once	TRBD1	CASRKTGTIGYTF
TRBV7-2	TRBJ1-3	.	.	CASSLIHGNTIYF
TRBV5-8	TRBJ1-5	few	TRBD1	CASARMDRGINQPQHF
TRBV11-2	TRBJ2-5	.	TRBD2	CATSTLAGGMETQYF
TRBV5-4	TRBJ2-1	.	.	CASSFPSSYNEQFF
TRBV7-6	TRBJ1-3	.	TRBD1	CASSLTPGQGNTIYF
TRBV6-6	TRBJ1-3	.	.	CATVRGTGNTIYF
TRBV6-5	TRBJ1-1	.	.	CASSSPGNTEAFF
TRBV6-5	TRBJ2-2	.	.	CASSYLATVNTGELFF
TRBV7-2	TRBJ1-4	once	TRBD1	CASSLVRGTGRGKLFF
TRBV6-5	TRBJ1-5	.	.	CASSETGLYQPQHF
TRBV15	TRBJ2-5	few	.	CATSRDPNRRETQYF
TRBV4-2	TRBJ1-5	.	.	CASSQDTVNSNQPQHF
TRBV5-6	TRBJ1-5	once	.	CASSLSASVNQPQHF
TRBV9	TRBJ2-6	.	.	CASSVGQGLGANVLTF
TRBV6-1	TRBJ2-7	few	.	CASTKEGGPSYEQYF
TRBV29-1	TRBJ1-1	.	.	CSVGGVRGTEAFF
TRBV10-3	TRBJ1-2	.	TRBD1	CAIRITGDDGYTF
TRBV5-1	TRBJ2-7	.	.	CASSLATTGLSAYEQYF
TRBV10-3	TRBJ2-5	.	TRBD1	CAIRNTGGQETQYF
TRBV9	TRBJ2-7	.	.	CASSSGALSSYEQYF
TRBV6-6	TRBJ2-7	few	.	CASSFPVINEQYF
TRBV29-1	TRBJ2-5	.	.	CSVESPGETQYF
TRBV4-3	TRBJ2-1	.	.	CASSQEQLAYNEQFF
TRBV27	TRBJ2-1	.	.	CASSLSLMQVYNEQFF
TRBV7-9	TRBJ2-6	few	.	CASSQEGAGANVLTF
TRBV6-6	TRBJ2-5	.	.	CASSRLEETQYF
TRBV7-2	TRBJ2-7	.	TRBD2	CASSLGLAGGREQYF
TRBV4-1	TRBJ1-1	once	TRBD1	CASSQIGGQLGFAFF
TRBV4-1	TRBJ2-2	.	TRBD2	CASSQLIGTSGGNTGELFF
TRBV7-9	TRBJ1-1	.	TRBD1	CASSPHGQGVDTEAFF
TRBV7-2	TRBJ1-5	.	TRBD1	CASSYAGGSNQPQHF
TRBV5-1	TRBJ2-7	few	TRBD1	CASSPRRGQGASEQYF
TRBV2	TRBJ1-5	once	.	CASSEDGGQPQHF